Sequencing of this TCR beta chain was carried out in a study of T cells after yellow fever vaccination. TCRdb re-derived calls from the 5' RACE reads in MiXCR, one entry per CDR3 protein. Of approximately 300,000 distinct CDR3 sequences in the sample, 10% to 15% were seen once. Study observations and caveats: After the booster, around 95% of CD4 and more than 75% of CD8 primary-response clones were re-detected.

This CDR3 comprises 17 residues. The V end was cut by 2 bases, the J end by 2 bases, with 16 bases between. Only a few counts were recorded for this clonotype. The antigen is not known. This sample comprised CD4+ T cells sorted from PBMCs, obtained 45 days after the yellow fever booster vaccination. The rearrangement uses TRBV12-3 or TRBV12-4 and TRBJ1-5, with a weak D call TRBD1 (6 bases). The sequence was obtained from a man aged 25-45 years who received the YFV17D yellow fever vaccine. CDR3 region: CASSLISGTMGNQPQHF. In DNA, the CDR3 is TGTGCCAGCAGTTTAATCTCCGGGACAATGGGCAATCAGCCCCAGCATTTT.